This TCR beta chain derives from a study of CD8 T cells in ankylosing spondylitis. In TCRdb, the 5' RACE reads were re-called with MiXCR into one record per CDR3 protein. The data contain around 22,000 distinct CDR3 sequences, 10% to 15% of them singletons. This CDR3 has 14 residues. After removal of 2 bases from V and 6 bases from J, the junction contained 1 base not matched to a gene. CDR1 is SEHNR, CDR2 FQNEAQ, per germline (reference sequence). The sequencing sample was made of blood. This chain links TRBV7-9 with TRBJ2-1; 10 bases fit TRBD2. This TCR was recovered from a male donor with ankylosing spondylitis or in good health (not recorded which). The CDR3 spells CASSLTSGINEQFF. The CDR3 nucleotides are TGTGCCAGCAGCTTAACTAGCGGGATCAATGAGCAGTTCTTC.